The 26 T cell receptor beta chains below come from one sample, sequenced in a study of PD-1 blockade in classical Hodgkin lymphoma. Assay used: immunoSEQ multiplex PCR; TCRdb lists only in-frame clones, some missing. The sample holds 20,000 to 25,000 clones; around 70% are singletons and the top ten take under 25%. The time point is: cycle 4 day 1 (C4D1), after five to seven weeks of nivolumab. With no exception, relapse followed autologous stem cell transplantation in all patients, and brentuximab vedotin exposure varied. This material consisted of peripheral blood mononuclear cells (PBMCs), taken before the fourth cycle of nivolumab. The receptors were sampled from a human donor with classical Hodgkin lymphoma.

As to this clone: The junction shows a germline mismatch at one end, possibly a read error. This specimen includes other DNA sequences encoding the same CDR3. J is TRBJ2-1 and V is TRBV5-1; 10 bases are shared with TRBD2. Germline loops: CDR1 SGHRS, CDR2 YFSETQ. The CDR3 totals 15 residues. The CDR3 DNA follows: TGCGCCAGCAGGCAAGGACTAGCGGTTTACAACGAGCAGTTCTTC. Its protein product is CASRQGLAVYNEQFF.

The chain is built from TRBV5-4 and TRBJ1-2, with D possibly being TRBD1 (5 bases). The CDR3 length is 16 residues. V gave up 0 bases and J gave up 7 bases, with 19 bases separating them. Per germline, CDR1 SGHNT and CDR2 YYREEE (reference sequence). This CDR3 is CASSLGSGGGRTGYTF. In DNA form, the CDR3 reads TGTGCCAGCAGCTTGGGGTCTGGGGGAGGGAGGACTGGCTACACCTTC.

A single count supports this clone. The chain employs TRBV10-3 and TRBJ1-4; tentative D call: TRBD1 (6 bases). The CDR3 contains 15 residues. V lost 3 bases and J 8 bases, leaving 16 bases between the germline ends. Germline V gene sequence: CDR1 ENHRY, CDR2 SYGVKD. Here the CDR3 reads CAISESSGESEKLFF. The CDR3 bases are TGTGCCATCAGTGAATCCTCAGGGGAGTCGGAAAAACTGTTTTTT.

The chain is built from TRBV10-3 and TRBJ2-3, with 15 bases that match TRBD2. With 3 bases clipped from V and 4 bases from J, the junction kept 8 bases outside the gene matches. The CDR3 has 18 residues. CDR1 is ENHRY and CDR2 is SYGVKD in the germline V gene. CDR3: CAISDPYRTSGGADTQYF. The CDR3 DNA is TGTGCCATCAGTGACCCTTATAGGACTAGCGGGGGGGCAGATACGCAGTATTTT.

The chain joins TRBV4-2 to TRBJ1-1; 7 bases agree with TRBD1. V lost 1 base, J lost 1 base, and 0 bases stayed unmatched. CDR1 is LGHNA, CDR2 YNFKEQ, per germline. This CDR3 is built from 14 residues. The CDR3: CASSQGQGNTEAFF. The CDR3 DNA reads as TGTGCCAGCAGCCAAGGACAGGGGAACACTGAAGCTTTCTTT.

This clone is categorized as medium-sized (0.01 to 0.1%). V and J are TRBV25-1 and TRBJ1-1, with D unclear. There are 14 residues in the CDR3. Germline V gene sequence: CDR1 MGHDK, CDR2 SYGVNS. Trimming shortened V by 3 bases and J by 0 bases, and 8 bases separated the two germline ends. This CDR3 reads CASSDVDLNTEAFF. The CDR3 DNA sequence: TGTGCCAGCAGTGATGTCGACTTGAACACTGAAGCTTTCTTT.

Points on this clone: The junction and the germline gene differ at one end; a read error may be behind it. The sample holds other DNA sequences that translate to the same CDR3. The chain joins TRBV18 to TRBJ2-5; 9 bases are shared with TRBD1. This CDR3 comprises 17 residues. Germline CDR1 and CDR2: KGHSH and LQKENI. CDR3 loop: CASSSNINRGRQETQYF. CDR3 DNA: TGCGCCAGCTCGAGCAACATCAACAGGGGGCGCCAAGAGACCCAGTACTTC. The full variable domain, with the rest looked up from reference TRBV18 and TRBJ2-5, is NAGVMQNPRHLVRRRGQEARLRCSPMKGHSHVYWYRQLPEEGLKFMVYLQKENIIDESGMPKERFSAEFPKEGPSILRIQQVVRGDSAAYFCASSSNINRGRQETQYFGPGTRLLVL.

The sample holds one count of this clone. The chain recombines TRBV5-1 with TRBJ2-1, with 7 positions matching TRBD2. The V gene end was trimmed by 0 bases and the J gene end by 5 bases; junction bases not matched to a gene: 11. CDR3 length: 17 residues. Germline CDR1 SGHRS, CDR2 YFSETQ. As DNA, the CDR3 is TGCGCCAGCAGCTTGGTGTTCGGGGGAGGGGCCGACAATGAGCAGTTCTTC. This encodes CASSLVFGGGADNEQFF.

In its sample, this clone was seen a few times. The J gene is TRBJ1-5, the V gene TRBV2; the match to TRBD1 covers 9 bases. This CDR3 has 13 amino acids. The ends lost 4 bases at V and 6 bases at J; junction bases unmatched: 1. The germline gives CDR1 SNHLY, CDR2 FYNNEI. The CDR3 region is CASSGTGAQPQHF. CDR3 DNA: TGTGCCAGCAGTGGGACAGGGGCTCAGCCCCAGCATTTT.

Only a few counts were recorded for this clone. The chain uses TRBV15 and TRBJ2-1; 7 bases agree with TRBD2. From germline, CDR1 is LNHNV and CDR2 YYDKDF (reference sequence). V lost 3 bases and J lost 6; bases outside the gene matches: 5. CDR3 length equals 14 residues. In DNA form, the CDR3 reads TGTGCCACCAGCAGTGGGAGGGCGCCCAATGAGCAGTTCTTC. This encodes CATSSGRAPNEQFF.

CDR3 nucleotide sequence: TGCGCCAGCAAAATGTCTGCCGGCAGCGCTAACTCTTATGGCTACACCTTC. Amino acids: CASKMSAGSANSYGYTF. The rearrangement joins TRBV5-1 to TRBJ1-2, with D uncertain. V gave up 6 bases and J gave up 5 bases, with 26 bases separating them. CDR1 and CDR2 from the germline V gene are SGHRS and YFSETQ. This CDR3 has 17 amino acids.

The table lists this clone with a few counts. The chain joins TRBV6-1 to TRBJ1-5; 10 positions agree with TRBD1. This CDR3 spans 15 amino acids. Trimming at V came to 3 bases and at J to 4 bases, leaving 3 bases not matched to a gene. The germline V gene has CDR1 MNHNS and CDR2 SASEGT. CDR3 loop: CASSETGQGNQPQHF. CDR3 sequence (DNA): TGTGCCAGCAGTGAGACGGGACAGGGGAATCAGCCCCAGCATTTT.

This clone came up a few times. The chain joins TRBV10-3 to TRBJ2-2; no clear D. The CDR3 spans 13 residues. Germline CDR1 and CDR2: ENHRY and SYGVKD. V lost 6 bases to trimming and J lost 4 bases, with 9 bases between them. In nucleotides, the CDR3 is TGTGCCATCAGACCGGTCAGCACCGGGGAGCTGTTTTTT. The encoded protein is CAIRPVSTGELFF.

This rearrangement joins TRBV15 to TRBJ1-3; tentative D call: TRBD1 (6 bases). The CDR3 is made up of 15 amino acids. Germline assignment: CDR1 LNHNV and CDR2 YYDKDF (reference sequence). Trimming removed 1 base from V and 0 bases from J, with 7 bases in between. CDR3 protein: CATSRAGDSGNTIYF. CDR3 bases: TGTGCCACCAGCAGAGCAGGGGACTCTGGAAACACCATATATTTT.

The chain recombines TRBV19 with TRBJ2-7; TRBD1 or TRBD2 may be the D gene (5 bases each). The CDR3 spans 13 residues. Germline values: CDR1 LNHDA, CDR2 SQIVND (reference sequence). Trimming cost V 7 bases and J 8 bases, with 18 bases left between them. In DNA, the CDR3 is TGTGCCAGTACCGGGCGCGGTCGGGGCCAGCAGTACTTC. Protein product: CASTGRGRGQQYF. The whole variable domain, remainder taken from reference TRBV19 and TRBJ2-7, is DGGITQSPKYLFRKEGQNVTLSCEQNLNHDAMYWYRQDPGQGLRLIYYSQIVNDFQKGDIAEGYSVSREKKESFPLTVTSAQKNPTAFYLCASTGRGRGQQYFGPGTRLTVT.

The rearrangement links TRBV18 to TRBJ2-7, with 7 bases lining up with TRBD1. This CDR3 comprises 15 residues. Germline CDR1 and CDR2: KGHSH and LQKENI. Unmatched junction bases numbered 6, after V lost 2 bases and J lost 2 bases. The CDR3 nucleotides read TGTGCCAGCTCACCAAGGACAGGAATTACCTACGAGCAGTACTTC. Translation: CASSPRTGITYEQYF.

This rearrangement joins TRBV7-2 to TRBJ1-1, with D hard to call. V was cut by 4 bases and J by 5 bases, with 11 bases left in between. Germline V gene data show CDR1 as SGHTA and CDR2 as FQGNSA. The CDR3 is 13 residues long. CDR3 nucleotide sequence: TGTGCCAGCAGCTCCATAACGGGTACTGAAGCTTTCTTT. As protein: CASSSITGTEAFF.

The V and J genes are TRBV6-5 and TRBJ1-1, with D perhaps matching TRBD1 (5 bases). The CDR3 is 12 amino acids. Germline V lookup: CDR1 MNHEY, CDR2 SVGAGI. V was clipped by 8 bases and J by 4 bases, with 11 bases between them. The DNA for the CDR3 is TGTGCCAGCGGTTTCGGGGCCACTGAAGCTTTCTTT. It specifies CASGFGATEAFF.

The rearrangement links TRBV2 to TRBJ2-3; D might be TRBD2 (5 bases). Trimming stripped 6 bases from V and 3 bases from J, with 16 bases between. Germline V gene lookup returns CDR1 SNHLY and CDR2 FYNNEI. This CDR3 has 15 residues. As DNA, the CDR3 is TGTGCCAGCAGGCCCGAGAGGGTCGCAACAGATACGCAGTATTTT. It yields the protein CASRPERVATDTQYF.

This clone has just a few counts. The rearrangement uses TRBV10-3 and TRBJ2-2; a possible D gene is TRBD2 (5 bases). The CDR3 loop spans 13 amino acids. V shed 2 bases and J shed 7 bases, with 8 bases lying between them. The germline CDR1 and CDR2 sequences are ENHRY and SYGVKD. The CDR3 DNA follows: TGTGCCATCAGTGAGGGCCGGGGCGGGGAGCTGTTTTTT. Protein sequence: CAISEGRGGELFF.

The rearrangement links TRBV6-5 to TRBJ2-3; no clear D gene. The germline V and J ends were trimmed by 8 bases and 6 bases, with 9 bases remaining between them. This CDR3 contains 11 residues. The germline CDR1 and CDR2 sequences are MNHEY and SVGAGI. The CDR3 DNA reads as TGTGCCAGCCAAGCCCACGATACGCAGTATTTT. Translation: CASQAHDTQYF.

V is TRBV7-8 and J is TRBJ2-5; 7 bases line up with TRBD2. Looked up from germline, CDR1 is SGHVS and CDR2 is FQNEAQ. This CDR3 contains 16 residues. Losses at the gene ends were 2 bases for V and 4 bases for J; bases not matched to a gene: 10. CDR3 sequence: CASSLIGGGIGETQYF. The CDR3 DNA follows: TGTGCCAGCAGCTTAATTGGGGGGGGGATTGGAGAGACCCAGTACTTC.

The chain links TRBV6-5 to TRBJ2-5, with D perhaps matching TRBD1 (6 bases). V was trimmed by 5 bases and J by 2 bases, leaving 15 bases between them. This CDR3 region has 15 residues. CDR1 and CDR2 (germline): MNHEY, SVGAGI. CDR3 sequence reads: CASSIQGLGQETQYF. In DNA, the CDR3 is TGTGCCAGCAGTATACAGGGCTTGGGACAAGAGACCCAGTACTTC.

This chain uses TRBV19 with TRBJ2-7; 11 bases are a match to TRBD1. The germline CDR1 and CDR2 sequences are LNHDA and SQIVND (reference sequence). The CDR3 length is 15 residues. Germline trimming cut 3 bases from V and 3 bases from J; bases unmatched to any gene: 4. The CDR3 DNA is TGTGCCAGTAGTATCGGACAGGGGGCGATCTACGAGCAGTACTTC. It specifies CASSIGQGAIYEQYF.

The V gene is TRBV28, the J gene TRBJ1-6; 8 nucleotides line up with TRBD1. The CDR3 sequence is 16 residues long. The J segment lost 10 bases and the V segment lost 4 bases, leaving 12 bases of the junction unmatched. CDR1 MDHEN and CDR2 SYDVKM come from the germline V gene. CDR3 nucleotides: TGTGCCAGCAGTTACGGGGCGACAGGGGTCGGCTCACCCCTCCACTTT. Encoded protein: CASSYGATGVGSPLHF.

This chain connects TRBV6-5 to TRBJ1-5; the match to TRBD1 covers 9 bases. Germline CDR1 reads MNHEY; CDR2 reads SVGAGI. This CDR3 is 15 amino acids long. With 6 bases clipped from V and 4 bases from J, the junction kept 7 bases outside the gene matches. The CDR3 DNA reads as TGTGCCAGCAGACATCGGGACAGGGTGAATCAGCCCCAGCATTTT. Its translation: CASRHRDRVNQPQHF.